This entry is about one TCR beta chain. Authors' processing steps: Reference gene primer amplification yielded estimated nucleated cell counts. Sequencing was performed with immunoSEQ multiplex PCR; in TCRdb, only in-frame clones are kept and a portion is missing. From that table come the V and J calls and clone size; the DNA was used to work out D and trimming. The top ten clones hold roughly 7% of a sample with over 150,000 clones, 70% to 90% of them seen once. These data belong to a study of blood T cell repertoires in COVID-19. About the study: Spain, Italy and the United States supplied samples that represented acute and convalescent COVID-19. The cDNA or gDNA used as material had been derived from T cells, B-cell-depleted T cells, or PBMCs.

CDR1 and CDR2 (germline): MNHEY, SVGEGT. Unmatched junction bases numbered 13, after V lost 5 bases and J lost 6 bases. CDR3 size: 16 residues. The chain combines TRBV6-2 or TRBV6-3 with TRBJ2-1; 7 bases are shared with TRBD1. This TCR was sampled from a man aged 45-65 years with active or convalescent COVID-19. Sequenced material: peripheral blood. CDR3 in DNA: TGTGCCAGCAGTGACCAAACAGGGGCTTTCGGCAATGAGCAGTTCTTC. The encoded protein is CASSDQTGAFGNEQFF.